These T cell receptor beta chains were read from a single sample in a study of T-cell reconstitution after alpha-beta-depleted transplantation in children. TCRdb independently ran MiXCR on the PCR reads; one entry per CDR3 protein. The table records around 200,000 distinct CDR3 sequences, more than 6.5% of them present only once. Source: PBMCs from the stem cell graft donor, taken from the stem cell graft. Receptors were obtained from a human donor who donated a stem cell graft to a child with Wiskott-Aldrich syndrome. The CDR3 runs from the conserved cysteine through the conserved F or W. Some rows mark clone size as missing; the rest say once, few, many or name a class of expanded clone.

v_call,clone_size,cdr3_length,cdr3_aa
TRBV12-3/TRBV12-4,many,18,CASRGGLRADVSYNEQFF
TRBV5-1,-,16,CASSLLPGQVNTEAFF
TRBV20-1,many,13,CSGQGAGGYTQYF
TRBV18,many,15,CASRNQGAGSNEQFF
TRBV20-1,many,14,CSAWEKWRKNIQYF
TRBV7-9,many,11,CASSSVSAAFF
TRBV7-9,many,14,CASSFQGPLYGYTF
TRBV12-3/TRBV12-4,many,17,CASSPRQGMTFEETQYF
TRBV20-1,many,12,CSASWGRTEAFF
TRBV5-1,many,12,CASSGGNTEAFF
TRBV5-1,many,13,CASSSDLTGELFF
TRBV20-1,many,15,CSARETEDSNQPQHF
TRBV7-9,-,15,CASSPGTGSSEEQYF
TRBV20-1,few,15,CSAGPLGGGSYEQYF
TRBV5-4,few,17,CASSLDPAALGSTEAFF
TRBV4-3,-,14,CASSQDPVTDTQYF
TRBV5-1,-,13,CASSLDSSGEQFF
TRBV7-9,-,15,CASSAELADQETQYF
TRBV7-9,many,16,CASSSTPGTGTGGYTF
TRBV5-1,many,13,CASSSEGNSPLHF
TRBV20-1,many,14,CSARDKAGGPPQHF
TRBV25-1,-,14,CASSPGLLGGIQYF
TRBV29-1,many,11,CSAEGAYEQYF
TRBV6-2/TRBV6-3,many,15,CASSYRQAGGDEQFF
TRBV6-5,-,18,CASSYSIPRSSGANVLTF
TRBV5-5,many,16,CASSLVASGSKDEQFF
TRBV18,few,17,CASSQLPREGLYNEQFF
TRBV10-3,many,13,CAINTGSPDTQYF
TRBV7-8,many,11,CASSEEETQYF
TRBV6-6,many,13,CASRPGVSQPQHF
TRBV24-1,many,13,CASSAGAGNTIYF
TRBV10-3,many,14,CAISDRDRSYEQYF
TRBV7-2,many,13,CASSSRGGITQYF
TRBV12-3/TRBV12-4,many,18,CASSSGTGGSVSNQPQHF
TRBV14,many,15,CASSQYGTGLYEQYF
TRBV12-3/TRBV12-4,many,12,CASSAEPGELFF
TRBV7-9,many,16,CASSSRLARGRDTQYF
TRBV20-1,many,17,CSASGTFEAFNTDTQYF
TRBV12-3/TRBV12-4,many,13,CASGALYENEQFF
TRBV7-2,-,16,CASSLGTGVQSYEQYF
TRBV6-6,many,13,CASTPGQAYGYTF
TRBV18,few,18,CASRTGTSGATNTGELFF
TRBV18,many,15,CASSPGTGRNTEAFF
TRBV5-1,-,17,CATSTGSFPGITGELFF
TRBV6-1,many,14,CASSPGAFGLGWFF
TRBV20-1,many,16,CSARDLGRESYNEQFF
TRBV27,many,14,CASSFSSSYNEQFF
TRBV6-1,many,15,CASSPTRGFGNTIYF
TRBV6-2/TRBV6-3,many,15,CASTMNIGAKNIQYF
TRBV5-1,many,15,CASSLMRGSESEQYF
TRBV29-1,many,13,CSVFGGRTGELFF
TRBV11-3,many,13,CASSLRGDTEAFF
TRBV20-1,many,14,CSARRGSGTDTQYF
TRBV10-3,many,17,CAISEASLAGSNNEQFF
TRBV29-1,many,14,CSADRLASPNEQFF
TRBV27,many,16,CASSFYSARLNNEQFF
TRBV19,-,16,CASKVGAGDSYNEQFF
TRBV7-9,few,15,CASSLDRLTYNEQFF
TRBV27,many,15,CASSLFGTGSYEQYF